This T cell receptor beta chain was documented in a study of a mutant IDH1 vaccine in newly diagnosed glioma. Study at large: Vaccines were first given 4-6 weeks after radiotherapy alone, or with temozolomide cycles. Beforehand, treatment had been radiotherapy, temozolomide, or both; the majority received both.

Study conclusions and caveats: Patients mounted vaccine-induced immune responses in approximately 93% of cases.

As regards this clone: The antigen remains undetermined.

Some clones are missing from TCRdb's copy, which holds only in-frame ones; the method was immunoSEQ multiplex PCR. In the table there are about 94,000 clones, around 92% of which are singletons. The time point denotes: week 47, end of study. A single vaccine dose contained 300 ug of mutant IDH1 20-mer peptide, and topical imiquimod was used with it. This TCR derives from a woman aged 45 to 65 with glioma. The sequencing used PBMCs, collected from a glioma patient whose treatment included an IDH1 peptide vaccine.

As DNA, the CDR3 is TGTGCCAGCAGCTCACTAAGCGATGAGCAGTTCTTC. It encodes CASSSLSDEQFF. The chain couples TRBV2 to TRBJ2-1; D is uncertain. V lost 6 bases and J 8 bases, leaving 11 bases between the germline ends. This CDR3 is 12 amino acids long. CDR1 is SNHLY, CDR2 FYNNEI, per germline.